The 17 T cell receptor beta chains below all came from one sample that was sequenced in a study of T cells after yellow fever vaccination. One entry per CDR3 protein, called by TCRdb with MiXCR from the 5' RACE reads. The table shows around 320,000 distinct CDR3 sequences, with 3.5% to 4.5% occurring only once. The sequences come from PBMCs, collected 15 days after the yellow fever booster vaccination. These receptors were collected from a man younger than 35 who received the YFV17D yellow fever vaccine.

At least ten counts were recorded for this clonotype. This chain connects TRBV4-1 to TRBJ1-4; D perhaps matches TRBD1 (5 bases). The V and J ends lost 4 bases and 3 bases respectively, with 12 bases between them. The CDR3 sequence is 15 residues long. Per germline, CDR1 MGHRA and CDR2 YSYEKL. The CDR3 DNA follows: TGCGCCAGCAGCCCCAAATGGGGGGCTAATGAAAAACTGTTTTTT. Amino acids: CASSPKWGANEKLFF.

This clonotype was counted at least ten times. This rearrangement joins TRBV9 to TRBJ2-2; 10 bases map to TRBD1. This CDR3 has 15 amino acids. Germline-derived CDR1 and CDR2 are SGDLS and YYNGEE. With 2 bases clipped from V and 5 bases from J, the junction kept 3 bases outside the gene matches. DNA of the CDR3: TGTGCCAGCAGCGTGCGACAGGGGGCGACCGGGGAGCTGTTTTTT. It is translated as CASSVRQGATGELFF.

The V and J genes are TRBV6-5 and TRBJ2-1; D is possibly TRBD1 or TRBD2 (5 bases each). The V and J ends lost 4 bases and 5 bases respectively, with 21 bases between them. The germline CDR1 and CDR2 sequences are MNHEY and SVGAGI. This CDR3 region has 17 residues. This chain's CDR3 is CASSWSARDLRNNEQFF. As DNA, the CDR3 is TGTGCCAGCAGTTGGTCGGCCCGGGACCTCCGAAACAATGAGCAGTTCTTC.

This clonotype has ten or more counts. V gene TRBV7-8 combines with J gene TRBJ2-6, with D uncertain. This CDR3 contains 15 residues. V lost 2 bases and J 0 bases, leaving 5 bases between the germline ends. Per the germline V gene, CDR1 is SGHVS and CDR2 is FQNEAQ. The chain's CDR3 is CASSLRFSGANVLTF. DNA of the CDR3: TGTGCCAGCAGCTTACGGTTCTCTGGGGCCAACGTCCTGACTTTC.

This clonotype was seen repeatedly, ten times or more. The J gene is TRBJ2-3, the V gene TRBV10-1; D is perhaps TRBD1 (6 bases). CDR3 length: 15 amino acids. Trimming pared 3 bases from V and 2 bases from J, leaving 12 bases between. Germline V gene data show CDR1 as WNHNN and CDR2 as SYGVQD (reference sequence). This chain's CDR3 is CASSEWTDTTDTQYF. In DNA form, the CDR3 reads TGCGCCAGCAGTGAATGGACAGACACCACAGATACGCAGTATTTT.

In this sample, this clonotype turned up a few times. The chain combines TRBV5-1 with TRBJ1-1; 8 bases match TRBD1. Trimming cost V 6 bases and J 7 bases; bases outside gene matches: 11. The CDR3 is 14 amino acids. Germline assignment: CDR1 SGHRS and CDR2 YFSETQ. CDR3 residues: CASTPGQVYREAFF. The CDR3 DNA reads TGCGCCAGCACCCCGGGACAGGTTTATCGTGAAGCTTTCTTT.

This clonotype was recorded a few times. The V gene is TRBV5-5, the J gene TRBJ2-2; perhaps TRBD2 as D (7 bases). The V gene lost 6 bases and the J gene lost 7 bases, with 19 bases spanning the gap. Germline V lookup: CDR1 SGHKS, CDR2 YYEKEE (reference sequence). This CDR3 region has 15 residues. The CDR3, as DNA: TGTGCCAGCATGGACGGGGGGCGCAATCTCGGGGAGCTGTTTTTT. Its protein product is CASMDGGRNLGELFF.

This clonotype has a count of ten or more. V is TRBV6-6 and J is TRBJ2-3, with D unclear. Germline values: CDR1 MNHNY, CDR2 SVGAGI (reference sequence). CDR3 size: 12 residues. The ends were cut back, 7 bases at V and 6 bases at J, with 11 bases in the middle. The CDR3 is CASTIRGDTQYF. The CDR3 coding sequence is TGTGCCAGCACTATCCGTGGGGATACGCAGTATTTT.

In its sample, this clonotype was seen many times. The gene calls are TRBV5-1 and TRBJ2-1; no definite D call. Germline CDR1 reads SGHRS; CDR2 reads YFSETQ. The CDR3 contains 14 residues. With 7 bases removed from V and 0 bases from J, the gap between germline ends came to 11 bases. The CDR3 protein is CASREFSSYNEQFF. The DNA of the CDR3 is TGCGCCAGCCGCGAATTTAGCTCCTACAATGAGCAGTTCTTC.

This clonotype was counted many times. CDR3 bases: TGCAGTGCCTCAGAGGCGGCTAGCGGGGGACCCGGGGAGACCCAGTACTTC. Translating gives CSASEAASGGPGETQYF. The chain combines TRBV20-1 with TRBJ2-5; 10 nucleotides line up with TRBD2. The germline gives CDR1 DFQATT, CDR2 SNEGSKA (reference sequence). J was trimmed by 5 bases and V by 6 bases; bases with no gene match: 18. CDR3 length: 17 amino acids.

The gene calls are TRBV5-1 and TRBJ2-5; a weak D match, TRBD1 (6 bases). CDR1 SGHRS and CDR2 YFSETQ come from the germline V gene. Trimming stripped 7 bases from V and 1 base from J, with 14 bases between. The CDR3 totals 14 residues. As DNA, the CDR3 is TGCGCCAGCTTTACAGGGTCGTTCCAAGAGACCCAGTACTTC. This translates into CASFTGSFQETQYF.

Many counts were recorded for this clonotype. The chain combines TRBV7-2 with TRBJ2-5; the D gene is possibly TRBD2 (6 bases). The CDR3 runs to 15 residues. V was shortened by 5 bases and J by 5 bases, with 18 bases between the two germline ends. CDR1 is SGHTA and CDR2 is FQGNSA in the germline V gene. The CDR3 reads CASSQQRAPEETQYF. CDR3 bases: TGTGCCAGCAGCCAACAGCGGGCCCCCGAGGAGACCCAGTACTTC.

In its sample, this clonotype was seen many times. The rearrangement links TRBV6-5 to TRBJ2-7; D possibly corresponds to TRBD1 (5 bases). V was shortened by 2 bases and J by 3 bases, with 11 bases between the two germline ends. This CDR3 has 14 amino acids. Germline CDR1 reads MNHEY; CDR2 reads SVGAGI. The CDR3 here is CASSYAGQLYEQYF. For the CDR3, the DNA is TGTGCCAGCAGTTACGCAGGACAACTCTACGAGCAGTACTTC.

This clonotype was found many times. This sequence joins TRBV7-9 and TRBJ2-5, with 11 bases that match TRBD1. The germline V gene has CDR1 SEHNR and CDR2 FQNEAQ (reference sequence). V lost 3 bases and J lost 5; bases outside the gene matches: 5. The CDR3 sequence is 15 residues long. Here the CDR3 reads CASSFWTGGQETQYF. CDR3 in DNA: TGTGCCAGCAGCTTCTGGACAGGGGGCCAGGAGACCCAGTACTTC.

This clonotype was seen at least ten times. The chain links TRBV4-3 to TRBJ2-3; D gene uncertain. This CDR3 comprises 13 residues. CDR1 LGHNA and CDR2 YSLEER come from the germline V gene. V lost 4 bases and J 2 bases, leaving 7 bases between the germline ends. The CDR3 is CASSPEITDTQYF. The CDR3 DNA sequence: TGCGCCAGCAGCCCTGAGATCACAGATACGCAGTATTTT.

This clonotype was counted at least ten times. The V call is TRBV27, the J call TRBJ2-7, with 8 bases fitting TRBD1. After removal of 3 bases from V and 2 bases from J, the junction contained 3 bases not matched to a gene. This CDR3 is 14 amino acids long. Germline values: CDR1 MNHEY, CDR2 SMNVEV (reference sequence). CDR3 sequence (DNA): TGTGCCAGCAGTTTCGGACAGGGAACCTACGAGCAGTACTTC. Translation: CASSFGQGTYEQYF.

This clonotype occurred many times. V usage is TRBV6-5 and J usage is TRBJ2-1; unclear D gene. Germline assignment: CDR1 MNHEY and CDR2 SVGAGI. This CDR3 contains 15 residues. V lost 6 bases, J lost 0 bases, and 12 bases lay in between. The CDR3 sequence: CASSLRWSSYNEQFF. For the CDR3, the DNA is TGTGCCAGCAGCCTACGATGGAGCTCCTACAATGAGCAGTTCTTC.